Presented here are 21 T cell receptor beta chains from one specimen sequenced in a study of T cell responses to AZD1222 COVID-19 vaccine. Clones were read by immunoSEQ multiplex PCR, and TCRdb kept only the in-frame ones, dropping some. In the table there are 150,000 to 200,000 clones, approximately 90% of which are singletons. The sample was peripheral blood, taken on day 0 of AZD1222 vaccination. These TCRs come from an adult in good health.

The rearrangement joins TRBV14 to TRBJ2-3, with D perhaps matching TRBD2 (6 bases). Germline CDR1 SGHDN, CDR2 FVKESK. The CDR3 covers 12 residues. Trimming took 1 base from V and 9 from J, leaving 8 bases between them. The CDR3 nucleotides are TGTGCCAGCAGCCAAGCGGAGGGGACGCAGTATTTT. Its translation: CASSQAEGTQYF.

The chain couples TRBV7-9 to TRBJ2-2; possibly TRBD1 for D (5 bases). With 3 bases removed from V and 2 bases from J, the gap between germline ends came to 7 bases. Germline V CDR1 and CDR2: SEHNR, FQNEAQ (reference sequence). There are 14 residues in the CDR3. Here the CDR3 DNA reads TGTGCCAGCAGCTTCGACAGAAACACCGGGGAGCTGTTTTTT. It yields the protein CASSFDRNTGELFF.

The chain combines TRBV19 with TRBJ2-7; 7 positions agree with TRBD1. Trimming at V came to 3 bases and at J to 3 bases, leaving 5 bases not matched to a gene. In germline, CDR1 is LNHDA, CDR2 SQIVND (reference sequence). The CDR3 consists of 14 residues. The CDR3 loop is CASSIRPGGYEQYF. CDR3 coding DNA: TGTGCCAGTAGTATTAGGCCAGGGGGCTACGAGCAGTACTTC.

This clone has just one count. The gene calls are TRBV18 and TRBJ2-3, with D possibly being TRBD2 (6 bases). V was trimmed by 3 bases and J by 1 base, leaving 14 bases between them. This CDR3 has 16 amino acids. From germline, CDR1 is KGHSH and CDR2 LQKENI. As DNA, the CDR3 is TGTGCCAGCTCACCGATGTGGGAGGCGGGCACAGATACGCAGTATTTT. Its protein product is CASSPMWEAGTDTQYF.

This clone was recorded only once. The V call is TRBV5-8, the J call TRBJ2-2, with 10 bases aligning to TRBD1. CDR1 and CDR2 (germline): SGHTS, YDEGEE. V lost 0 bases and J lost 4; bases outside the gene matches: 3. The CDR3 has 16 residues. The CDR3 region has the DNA TGTGCCAGCAGCTTGGTTGGGACAGGGGTCACCGGGGAGCTGTTTTTT. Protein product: CASSLVGTGVTGELFF.

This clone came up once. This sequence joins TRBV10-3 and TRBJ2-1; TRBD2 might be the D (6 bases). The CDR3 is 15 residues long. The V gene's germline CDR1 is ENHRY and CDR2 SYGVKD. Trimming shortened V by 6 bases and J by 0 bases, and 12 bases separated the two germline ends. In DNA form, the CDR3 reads TGTGCCATCAGGGAAAAAGCGGGCTCCTACAATGAGCAGTTCTTC. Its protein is CAIREKAGSYNEQFF.

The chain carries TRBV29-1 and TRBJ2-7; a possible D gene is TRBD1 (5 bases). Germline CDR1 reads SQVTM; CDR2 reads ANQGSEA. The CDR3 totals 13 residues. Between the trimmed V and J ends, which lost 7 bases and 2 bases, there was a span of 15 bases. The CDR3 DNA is TGCAGCGCCGGCCCCCAGGGAACCTACGAGCAGTACTTC. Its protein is CSAGPQGTYEQYF.

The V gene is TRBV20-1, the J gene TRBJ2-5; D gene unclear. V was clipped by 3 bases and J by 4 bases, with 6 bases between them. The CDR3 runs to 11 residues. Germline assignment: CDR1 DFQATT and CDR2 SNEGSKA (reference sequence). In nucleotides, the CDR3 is TGCAGTGCTAGTTCGGGAGAGACCCAGTACTTC. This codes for CSASSGETQYF.

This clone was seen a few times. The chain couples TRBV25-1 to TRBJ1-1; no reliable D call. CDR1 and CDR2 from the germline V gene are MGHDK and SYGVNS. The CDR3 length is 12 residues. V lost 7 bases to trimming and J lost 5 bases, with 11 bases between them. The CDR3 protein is CASKEGTTEAFF. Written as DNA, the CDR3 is TGTGCCAGCAAAGAGGGTACGACTGAAGCTTTCTTT.

CDR3 protein: CASSLAGQGKNSPLHF. The CDR3 region has the DNA TGTGCCAGCAGCTTAGCTGGACAGGGAAAAAATTCACCCCTCCACTTT. J is TRBJ1-6 and V is TRBV11-2; 8 bases fit TRBD1. The germline CDR1 and CDR2 sequences are SGHAT and FQNNGV. The V gene end was trimmed by 1 base and the J gene end by 7 bases; junction bases not matched to a gene: 6. CDR3 length equals 16 residues.

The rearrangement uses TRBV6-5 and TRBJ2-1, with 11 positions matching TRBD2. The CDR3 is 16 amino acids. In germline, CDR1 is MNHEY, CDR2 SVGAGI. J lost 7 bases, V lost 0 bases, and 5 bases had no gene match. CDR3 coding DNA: TGTGCCAGCAGTTACTCGATCCTAGCGGGAGGAAATGAGCAGTTCTTC. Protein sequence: CASSYSILAGGNEQFF.

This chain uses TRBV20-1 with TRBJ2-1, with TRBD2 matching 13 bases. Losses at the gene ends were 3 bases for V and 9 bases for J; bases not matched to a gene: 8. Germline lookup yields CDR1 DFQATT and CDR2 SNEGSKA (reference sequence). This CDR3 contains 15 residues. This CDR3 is CSASRGLAGVSEQFF. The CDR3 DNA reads TGCAGTGCTAGTCGTGGACTAGCGGGAGTAAGTGAGCAGTTCTTC.

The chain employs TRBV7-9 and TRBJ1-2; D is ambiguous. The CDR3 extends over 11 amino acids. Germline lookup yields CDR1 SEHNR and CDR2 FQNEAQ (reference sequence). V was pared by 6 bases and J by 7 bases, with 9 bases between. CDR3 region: CASRGPSGYTF. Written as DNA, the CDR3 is TGTGCCAGCAGAGGGCCGAGTGGCTACACCTTC.

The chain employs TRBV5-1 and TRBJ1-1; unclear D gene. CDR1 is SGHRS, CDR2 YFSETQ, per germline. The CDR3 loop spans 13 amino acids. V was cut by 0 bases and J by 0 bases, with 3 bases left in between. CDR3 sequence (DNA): TGCGCCAGCAGCTTGGACATGAACACTGAAGCTTTCTTT. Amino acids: CASSLDMNTEAFF.

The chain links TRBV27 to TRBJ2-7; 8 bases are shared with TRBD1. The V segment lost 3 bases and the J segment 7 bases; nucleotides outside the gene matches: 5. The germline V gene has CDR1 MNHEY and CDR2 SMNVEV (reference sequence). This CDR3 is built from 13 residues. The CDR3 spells CASSFQGAREQYF. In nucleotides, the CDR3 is TGTGCCAGCAGTTTCCAGGGGGCAAGGGAGCAGTACTTC.

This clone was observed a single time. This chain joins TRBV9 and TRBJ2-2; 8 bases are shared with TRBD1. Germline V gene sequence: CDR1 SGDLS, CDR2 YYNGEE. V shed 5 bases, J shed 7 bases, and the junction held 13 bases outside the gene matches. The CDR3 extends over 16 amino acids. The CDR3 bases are TGTGCCAGCAGAGAAACGGGGCAGGGGGCCATCGGGGAGCTGTTTTTT. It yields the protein CASRETGQGAIGELFF.

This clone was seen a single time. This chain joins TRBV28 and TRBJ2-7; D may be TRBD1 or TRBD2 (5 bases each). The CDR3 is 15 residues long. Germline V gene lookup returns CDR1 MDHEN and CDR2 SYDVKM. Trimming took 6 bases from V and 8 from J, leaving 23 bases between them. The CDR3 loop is CASRGVRAGLMKQYF. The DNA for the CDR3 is TGTGCCAGCAGGGGGGTCCGGGCCGGACTTATGAAGCAGTACTTC.

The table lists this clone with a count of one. The CDR3 loop is CASRSTVNTEAFF. The CDR3 DNA follows: TGTGCCAGCAGGTCGACAGTGAACACTGAAGCTTTCTTT. This rearrangement joins TRBV12-3 or TRBV12-4 to TRBJ1-1; tentatively, D is TRBD1 (5 bases). Trimming stripped 6 bases from V and 0 bases from J, with 8 bases between. The CDR3 consists of 13 residues.

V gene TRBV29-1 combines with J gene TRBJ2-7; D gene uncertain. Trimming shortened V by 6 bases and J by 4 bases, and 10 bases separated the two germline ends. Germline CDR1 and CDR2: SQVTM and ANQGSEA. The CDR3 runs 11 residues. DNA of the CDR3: TGCAGCGTCATCAAACGGTACGAGCAGTACTTC. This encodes CSVIKRYEQYF.

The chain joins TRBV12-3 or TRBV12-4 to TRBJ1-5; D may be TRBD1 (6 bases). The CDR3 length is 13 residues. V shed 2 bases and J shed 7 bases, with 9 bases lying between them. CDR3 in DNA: TGTGCCAGCAGTTTAAGGGGGTGGCAGCCCCAGCATTTT. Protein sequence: CASSLRGWQPQHF.

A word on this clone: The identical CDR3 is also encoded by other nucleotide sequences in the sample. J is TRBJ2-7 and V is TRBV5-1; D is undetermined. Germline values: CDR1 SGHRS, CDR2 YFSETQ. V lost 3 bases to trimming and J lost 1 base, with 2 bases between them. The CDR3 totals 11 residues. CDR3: CASSSSYEQYF. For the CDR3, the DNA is TGCGCCAGCAGCTCTTCCTACGAGCAGTACTTC. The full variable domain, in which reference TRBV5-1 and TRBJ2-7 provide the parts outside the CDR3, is KAGVTQTPRYLIKTRGQQVTLSCSPISGHRSVSWYQQTPGQGLQFLFEYFSETQRNKGNFPGRFSGRQFSNSRSEMNVSTLELGDSALYLCASSSSYEQYFGPGTRLTVT.